This TCR beta chain came from a study of response to subunit inactivated influenza vaccine. Regarding the study as a whole: Authors proposed each seasonal influenza vaccination draws in few new T cells.

J gave up 10 bases and V 5 bases, and 18 bases lay outside the gene matches. This CDR3 contains 16 residues. Germline V gene lookup returns CDR1 MNHEY and CDR2 SMNVEV (reference sequence). TCRdb processed the RT-PCR reads anew with MiXCR; each CDR3 protein has one entry. Here the sample spans 450,000 to 600,000 distinct CDR3 sequences, approximately 7.8% being singletons. About this clonotype itself: Its cognate antigen is unknown.

The sample in question was PBMCs from blood, obtained less than 30 months after vaccination. This clonotype was obtained from a man between 45 and 75 years old who received an inactivated influenza vaccine. The chain is built from TRBV27 and TRBJ2-3, with 7 positions matching TRBD1. CDR3 bases: TGTGCCAGCAGTGGGAGAGGGGGCCTCTTTTTGGGGGCGCAGTATTTT. Its protein is CASSGRGGLFLGAQYF.